Following are 13 T cell receptor beta chains from one sample sequenced in a study of beta chain features in type 1 diabetes. Findings of the study overall: Among all four CD4+ subsets, Type 1 diabetes patients had TCRB CDR3s that were moderately but significantly shorter.

The study reverse transcribed the entire isolated RNA, so it sequenced expressed TCRB transcripts. TCRdb's copy holds only in-frame clones and misses some; the assay was immunoSEQ multiplex PCR. The sample gives around 180,000 clones, approximately 8.1% of which show up once; approximately 0.5% is in the top ten. The antigens of these receptors remain unknown. The sample taken for sequencing was central memory CD4+ T cells from blood. All receptors derive from a young man with type 1 diabetes.

This rearrangement joins TRBV5-1 to TRBJ1-2; D may be TRBD1 (6 bases). From germline, CDR1 is SGHRS and CDR2 YFSETQ. Deletions cut 4 bases from V and 4 bases from J, with 17 bases between. This CDR3 has 15 residues. CDR3 DNA: TGCGCCAGCAGCCCACGGACAGACACTCTCTATGGCTACACCTTC. Residues: CASSPRTDTLYGYTF.

This sequence joins TRBV5-1 and TRBJ2-5, with a tentative D call TRBD2 (6 bases). Trimming took off 3 bases at V and 0 bases at J, with 12 bases between the two ends. The CDR3 has 15 amino acids. Per germline, CDR1 SGHRS and CDR2 YFSETQ. The CDR3 sequence: CASSSYRDYQETQYF. Written as DNA, the CDR3 is TGCGCCAGCAGCTCCTACCGGGACTACCAAGAGACCCAGTACTTC.

The chain is built from TRBV11-2 and TRBJ2-7, with 7 bases matching TRBD2. V dropped 3 bases and J dropped 1; count of bases not matched to a gene: 6. This CDR3 is 15 amino acids long. The germline CDR1 and CDR2 sequences are SGHAT and FQNNGV. Written as DNA, the CDR3 is TGTGCCAGCAGCTTTGGTGGGGGGGGTTCCTACGAGCAGTACTTC. Translation: CASSFGGGGSYEQYF.

V is TRBV6-5 and J is TRBJ2-7; TRBD1 matches at 10 bases. The ends lost 6 bases at V and 3 bases at J; junction bases unmatched: 8. The CDR3 extends over 15 amino acids. CDR1 is MNHEY and CDR2 is SVGAGI in the germline V gene. CDR3 DNA: TGTGCCAGCAGGCCATCCGGGACAGGGGACTACGAGCAGTACTTC. Amino acid sequence: CASRPSGTGDYEQYF.

The table lists this clone with a few counts. The V call is TRBV2, the J call TRBJ2-4; D is uncertain. V shed 5 bases and J shed 6 bases, with 11 bases lying between them. The length of the CDR3 is 13 residues. Germline assignment: CDR1 SNHLY and CDR2 FYNNEI. The CDR3 bases are TGTGCCAGCAGTAAGTGGTCGGGAAACATTCAGTACTTC. Translation: CASSKWSGNIQYF.

This chain uses TRBV7-2 with TRBJ2-3, with D unresolved. The ends were cut back, 2 bases at V and 2 bases at J, with 8 bases in the middle. The CDR3 has 14 amino acids. In germline, CDR1 is SGHTA, CDR2 FQGNSA. CDR3 sequence reads: CASSLFEPTDTQYF. CDR3 in DNA: TGTGCCAGCAGCTTATTCGAGCCCACAGATACGCAGTATTTT.

The chain uses TRBV30 and TRBJ2-1; 7 bases fit TRBD2. There are 14 residues in the CDR3. The germline gives CDR1 GTSNPN, CDR2 SVGIG (reference sequence). V lost 4 bases, J lost 0 bases, and 3 bases stayed unmatched. CDR3 sequence (DNA): TGTGCCTGGATCGGCGGGAGCTCCTACAATGAGCAGTTCTTC. The encoded protein is CAWIGGSSYNEQFF.

V is TRBV27 and J is TRBJ2-1; TRBD1 is a possible D gene (5 bases). CDR1 MNHEY and CDR2 SMNVEV come from the germline V gene (reference sequence). Trimming pared 5 bases from V and 7 bases from J, leaving 15 bases between. The CDR3 extends over 14 amino acids. CDR3 nucleotide sequence: TGTGCCAGCAGTGGTAGGGGCTTGCGGAATGAGCAGTTCTTC. It yields the protein CASSGRGLRNEQFF.

This clone was found a few times. The chain is built from TRBV5-1 and TRBJ1-1, with 8 bases that match TRBD1. The CDR3 is 13 amino acids. Germline-derived CDR1 and CDR2 are SGHRS and YFSETQ. V dropped 5 bases and J dropped 9; count of bases not matched to a gene: 9. The CDR3 here is CASSPDRGGKAFF. The CDR3 coding sequence is TGCGCCAGCAGTCCCGACAGGGGAGGGAAAGCTTTCTTT.

The V gene is TRBV27, the J gene TRBJ2-7; TRBD2 might be the D (6 bases). The CDR3 totals 13 residues. CDR1 and CDR2 from the germline V gene are MNHEY and SMNVEV (reference sequence). The V gene lost 7 bases and the J gene lost 5 bases, with 15 bases spanning the gap. DNA of the CDR3: TGTGCCAGCATGACCGGAGGGGTGGACGAGCAGTACTTC. Its protein is CASMTGGVDEQYF.

The chain recombines TRBV5-6 with TRBJ2-7, with TRBD2 as a possible D gene (6 bases). CDR3 length: 14 amino acids. Per the germline V gene, CDR1 is SGHDT and CDR2 is YYEEEE. V was cut by 2 bases and J by 2 bases, with 11 bases left in between. Here the CDR3 DNA reads TGTGCCAGCAGCTTTGGACTACAACCCTACGAGCAGTACTTC. Protein product: CASSFGLQPYEQYF.

This clone was observed a few times. The CDR3 nucleotides read TGTGCCTGGAGTGTACTAGGCCTCAGCTCCTACGAGCAGTACTTC. Amino acids: CAWSVLGLSSYEQYF. The V call is TRBV30, the J call TRBJ2-7; tentative D call: TRBD2 (5 bases). Deletions cut 0 bases from V and 0 bases from J, with 12 bases between. The CDR3 sequence is 15 residues long. Looked up from germline, CDR1 is GTSNPN and CDR2 is SVGIG (reference sequence).

This chain links TRBV7-9 with TRBJ2-4, with D possibly matching TRBD2 (6 bases). The ends were cut back, 5 bases at V and 8 bases at J, with 13 bases in the middle. The germline V gene has CDR1 SEHNR and CDR2 FQNEAQ (reference sequence). This CDR3 comprises 13 residues. CDR3 DNA: TGTGCCAGCAGCCGGGGACTTTTAGACATTCAGTACTTC. It codes for CASSRGLLDIQYF.